This T cell receptor (beta chain) was found in a study of T cells after yellow fever vaccination. Overall study findings and caveats: CD4 and CD8 compartments shared a small share of clonotypes, likely from convergent recombination. Post-booster reappearance was seen for most primary-vaccination clones (just under 97% CD4, around 88% CD8). Secondary responses were weaker yet peaked faster, day 5 versus 15.

Trimming took 4 bases from V and 9 from J, leaving 16 bases between them. Germline V CDR1 and CDR2: LGHNA, YSLEER. There are 13 residues in the CDR3. This clonotype was counted a few times. Antigen specificity is unknown. Making TCR cDNA involved 5'RACE template switching, which added UMIs and a universal primer site. TCRdb used MiXCR to reprocess the 5' RACE reads, holding one entry per CDR3 protein. Counted here are approximately 250,000 distinct CDR3 sequences, 5.2% occurring once; the ten biggest clones make up about 3.5%. This sequence joins TRBV4-3 and TRBJ2-7, with a tentative D call TRBD2 (5 bases). This TCR came from a man between 18 and 29 years old who received the YFV17D yellow fever vaccine. The specimen was CD4+ T cells sorted from PBMCs, collected on the day of the yellow fever booster vaccination. The CDR3 nucleotides read TGCGCCAGCAGCCCCGGGCTAAGGAGCGGGCAGTACTTC. Its protein is CASSPGLRSGQYF.